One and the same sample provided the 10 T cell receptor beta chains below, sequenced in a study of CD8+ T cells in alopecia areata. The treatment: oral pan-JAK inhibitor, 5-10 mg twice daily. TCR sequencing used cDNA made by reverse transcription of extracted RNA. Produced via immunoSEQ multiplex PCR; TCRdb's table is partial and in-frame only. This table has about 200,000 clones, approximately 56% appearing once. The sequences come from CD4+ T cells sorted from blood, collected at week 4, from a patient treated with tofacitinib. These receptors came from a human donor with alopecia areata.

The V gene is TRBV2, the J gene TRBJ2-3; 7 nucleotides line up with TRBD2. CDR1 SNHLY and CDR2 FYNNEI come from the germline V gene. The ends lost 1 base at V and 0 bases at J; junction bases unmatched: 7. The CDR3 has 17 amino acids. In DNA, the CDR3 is TGTGCCAGCAGTGAAGAAGGGCGGGAGCCTAGCACAGATACGCAGTATTTT. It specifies CASSEEGREPSTDTQYF.

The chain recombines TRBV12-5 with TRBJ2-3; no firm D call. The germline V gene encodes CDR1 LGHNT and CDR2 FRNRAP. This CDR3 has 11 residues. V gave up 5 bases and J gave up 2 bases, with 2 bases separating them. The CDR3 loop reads CASGDTDTQYF. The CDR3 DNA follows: TGTGCTAGTGGTGACACAGATACGCAGTATTTT.

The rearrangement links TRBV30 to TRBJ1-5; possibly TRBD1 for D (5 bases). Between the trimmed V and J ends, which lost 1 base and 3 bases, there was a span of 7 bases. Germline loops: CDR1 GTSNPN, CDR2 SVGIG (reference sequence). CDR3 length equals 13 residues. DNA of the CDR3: TGTGCCTGGAGTGAGGGGTACAATCAGCCCCAGCATTTT. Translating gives CAWSEGYNQPQHF. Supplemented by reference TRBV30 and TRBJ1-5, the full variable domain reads SQTIHQWPATLVQPVGSPLSLECTVEGTSNPNLYWYRQAAGRGLQLLFYSVGIGQISSEVPQNLSASRPQDRQFILSSKKLLLSDSGFYLCAWSEGYNQPQHFGDGTRLSIL.

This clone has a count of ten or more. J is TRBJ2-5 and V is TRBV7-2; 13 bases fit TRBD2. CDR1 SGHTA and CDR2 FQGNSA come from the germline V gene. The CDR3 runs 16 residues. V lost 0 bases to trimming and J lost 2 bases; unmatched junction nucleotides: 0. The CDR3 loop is CASSLALAGGQETQYF. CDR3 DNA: TGTGCCAGCAGCTTAGCACTAGCGGGGGGGCAAGAGACCCAGTACTTC.

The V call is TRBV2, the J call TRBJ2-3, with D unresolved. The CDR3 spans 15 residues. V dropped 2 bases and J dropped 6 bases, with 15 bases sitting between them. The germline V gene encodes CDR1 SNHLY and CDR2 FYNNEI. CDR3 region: CASSEIASQVDTQYF. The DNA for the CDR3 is TGTGCCAGCAGTGAAATCGCTAGTCAAGTGGATACGCAGTATTTT.

CDR3: CASSGPRDGKNQPQHF. CDR3 coding DNA: TGTGCCAGCAGTGGCCCCCGGGACGGTAAAAATCAGCCCCAGCATTTT. The rearrangement links TRBV27 to TRBJ1-5; TRBD1 might be the D (5 bases). Trimming took 5 bases from V and 4 from J, leaving 18 bases between them. The CDR3 is 16 amino acids. Looked up from germline, CDR1 is MNHEY and CDR2 is SMNVEV (reference sequence).

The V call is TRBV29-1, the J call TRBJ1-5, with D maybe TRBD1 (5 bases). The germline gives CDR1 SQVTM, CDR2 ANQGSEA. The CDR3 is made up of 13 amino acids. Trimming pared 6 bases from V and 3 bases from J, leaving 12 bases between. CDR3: CSVGVGNNQPQHF. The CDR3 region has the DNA TGCAGCGTGGGGGTGGGAAACAATCAGCCCCAGCATTTT.

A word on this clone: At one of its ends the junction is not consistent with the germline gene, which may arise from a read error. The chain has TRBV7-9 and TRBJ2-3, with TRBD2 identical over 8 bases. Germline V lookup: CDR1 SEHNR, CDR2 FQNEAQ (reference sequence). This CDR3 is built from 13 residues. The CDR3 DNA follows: TGTGCCAGCACCTTAGCGGGGACGGATACGCAGTATTTT. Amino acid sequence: CASTLAGTDTQYF.

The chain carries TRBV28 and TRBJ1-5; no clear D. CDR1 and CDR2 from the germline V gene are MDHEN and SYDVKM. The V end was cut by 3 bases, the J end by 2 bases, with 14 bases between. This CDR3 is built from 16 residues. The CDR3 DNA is TGTGCCAGCAGTTTCCCCGAACCGGGAGGCAATCAGCCCCAGCATTTT. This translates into CASSFPEPGGNQPQHF.

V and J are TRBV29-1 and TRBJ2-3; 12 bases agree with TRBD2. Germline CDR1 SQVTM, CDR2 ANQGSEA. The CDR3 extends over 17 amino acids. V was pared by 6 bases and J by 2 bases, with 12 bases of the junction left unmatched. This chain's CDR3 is CSVSDTSSGGDTDTQYF. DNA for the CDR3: TGCAGCGTCTCCGATACATCTAGCGGGGGGGACACAGATACGCAGTATTTT.